This TCR beta chain was captured by sequencing in a study of metastatic and nonmetastatic thyroid tumors. Study-level findings and limits: It was reportedly found that TCR beta diversity was significantly higher in malignant thyroid tumors than in benign nodules, a difference seen in both blood and tumor samples.

This clone came up many times. Its antigen is not known. CDR1 is SGHRS and CDR2 is YFSETQ in the germline V gene. The CDR3 contains 13 residues. Between the trimmed V and J ends, which lost 4 bases and 8 bases, there was a span of 15 bases. Study processing details: What underpinned the distant-metastasis classifier for papillary thyroid cancer was the set of CDR3 differences across clinicopathological groups. TCRdb re-analyzed the PCR reads through MiXCR. TCRdb's processing, not the authors' own work, is the source of the V and J calls. Found here are fewer than 35,000 clones, around a quarter of them singletons; the top ten hold under 2.5%. Each patient came to thyroid surgery without any prior treatment (of any kind).

The chain couples TRBV5-1 to TRBJ1-1; possible D gene TRBD1, 6 bases. This TCR was sampled from a female donor with papillary thyroid cancer or a benign thyroid nodule (not recorded which). Some clones in this sample may be carry-over from other donors' samples. The sample taken for sequencing was blood. This chain's CDR3 is CASSQDGGGEAFF. DNA of the CDR3: TGCGCCAGCAGCCAGGACGGGGGCGGGGAAGCTTTCTTT.